The 25 T cell receptor beta chains below all came from one sample that was sequenced in a study of CD8 T cells in ankylosing spondylitis. TCRdb reanalysed the 5' RACE reads using MiXCR and keeps one entry per CDR3 protein. The table lists some 250,000 distinct CDR3 sequences, about 10% of them singletons. Input material: blood, either unsorted or a sorted T cell fraction (not recorded which). The receptor set was obtained from a male donor with ankylosing spondylitis or in good health (not recorded which).

This clonotype has ten or more counts. V usage is TRBV20-1 and J usage is TRBJ2-3; 8 bases are shared with TRBD2. Germline lookup yields CDR1 DFQATT and CDR2 SNEGSKA (reference sequence). V lost 6 bases to trimming and J lost 1 base; unmatched junction nucleotides: 15. The CDR3 length is 17 residues. The CDR3 reads CSAARPSAGGGTDTQYF. The DNA for the CDR3 is TGCAGTGCCGCTCGTCCGAGTGCCGGGGGGGGCACAGATACGCAGTATTTT.

This clonotype was seen only a few times. CDR3 loop: CASSSYRGVTEAFF. The CDR3 nucleotides read TGTGCCAGCAGCTCTTACAGGGGAGTCACTGAAGCTTTCTTT. The chain couples TRBV7-9 to TRBJ1-1; 7 nucleotides align to TRBD1. This CDR3 contains 14 residues. Losses at the gene ends were 4 bases for V and 4 bases for J; bases not matched to a gene: 6. The germline CDR1 and CDR2 sequences are SEHNR and FQNEAQ (reference sequence).

About this clonotype itself: The junction departs from the called germline gene at one end, perhaps through a read error. The chain combines TRBV7-2 with TRBJ2-3; TRBD1 or TRBD2 may be the D gene (6 bases each). The CDR3 has 13 residues. Germline V lookup: CDR1 SGHTA, CDR2 FQGNSA. CDR3 in amino acids: CVSSSTKGGTQYF. The DNA for the CDR3 is TGTGTCAGCAGCTCGACAAAGGGGGGTACGCAGTATTTT.

This clonotype has a count of ten or more. The genes are TRBV5-4 and TRBJ2-1; D not resolved. The CDR3 is made up of 15 amino acids. V was cut by 0 bases and J by 2 bases, with 9 bases left in between. CDR1 SGHNT and CDR2 YYREEE come from the germline V gene (reference sequence). The CDR3 loop is CASSLAGGTYNEQFF. Here the CDR3 DNA reads TGTGCCAGCAGCTTGGCCGGCGGCACCTACAATGAGCAGTTCTTC. Combining the CDR3 with reference TRBV5-4 and TRBJ2-1 gives the whole variable domain ETGVTQSPTHLIKTRGQQVTLRCSSQSGHNTVSWYQQALGQGPQFIFQYYREEENGRGNFPPRFSGLQFPNYSSELNVNALELDDSALYLCASSLAGGTYNEQFFGPGTRLTVL.

The V gene is TRBV28, the J gene TRBJ1-2; a possible D gene is TRBD1 (5 bases). CDR3 length: 14 residues. V gave up 2 bases and J gave up 5 bases, with 12 bases separating them. In germline, CDR1 is MDHEN, CDR2 SYDVKM. The CDR3 spells CASSLQGFWYGYTF. CDR3 bases: TGTGCCAGCAGTTTACAGGGATTCTGGTATGGCTACACCTTC.

This clonotype showed up just once. The gene calls are TRBV6-1 and TRBJ2-7, with D perhaps assigned TRBD1 or TRBD2 (5 bases each). The CDR3 contains 14 residues. The germline gives CDR1 MNHNS, CDR2 SASEGT. V was pared by 5 bases and J by 2 bases, with 13 bases between. The CDR3 region is CASSPGPSPYEQYF. The CDR3, as DNA: TGTGCCAGCAGTCCGGGACCGAGTCCCTACGAGCAGTACTTC.

This clonotype was observed a handful of times. The chain employs TRBV12-3 or TRBV12-4 and TRBJ2-1; no clear D gene. Trimming took 3 bases from V and 5 from J, leaving 5 bases between them. This CDR3 has 12 residues. CDR3 bases: TGTGCCAGCAGTTTTCCAGACAATGAGCAGTTCTTC. Translating it yields CASSFPDNEQFF.

V usage is TRBV2 and J usage is TRBJ2-5; D not resolved. From germline, CDR1 is SNHLY and CDR2 FYNNEI. The CDR3 has 12 residues. Trimming pared 3 bases from V and 3 bases from J, leaving 5 bases between. In DNA form, the CDR3 reads TGTGCCAGCAGTGAGATCAAAGAGACCCAGTACTTC. Its protein product is CASSEIKETQYF.

This chain uses TRBV19 with TRBJ2-2; a weak D match, TRBD1 (5 bases). CDR3 length: 18 amino acids. Trimming pared 2 bases from V and 5 bases from J, leaving 21 bases between. Germline V gene lookup returns CDR1 LNHDA and CDR2 SQIVND (reference sequence). The CDR3: CASSIFYGPGQKTGELFF. The CDR3 DNA sequence: TGTGCCAGTAGTATATTTTACGGTCCCGGACAAAAGACCGGGGAGCTGTTTTTT. The full variable domain, completed using reference TRBV19 and TRBJ2-2, is DGGITQSPKYLFRKEGQNVTLSCEQNLNHDAMYWYRQDPGQGLRLIYYSQIVNDFQKGDIAEGYSVSREKKESFPLTVTSAQKNPTAFYLCASSIFYGPGQKTGELFFGEGSRLTVL.

Ten or more counts support this clonotype. CDR3 coding DNA: TGCAGTGCTCCGTGGAAGCGTGACGAGCAGTACTTC. Protein sequence: CSAPWKRDEQYF. This chain joins TRBV20-1 and TRBJ2-7; D unclear. V lost 5 bases to trimming and J lost 5 bases, with 13 bases between them. CDR1 and CDR2 (germline): DFQATT, SNEGSKA (reference sequence). This CDR3 is 12 amino acids long.

The sample holds many counts of this clonotype. CDR3 in DNA: TGTGCCAGTAGTATAGATTCGAGGAACACCGGGGAGCTGTTTTTT. As protein: CASSIDSRNTGELFF. The chain combines TRBV19 with TRBJ2-2; D call uncertain. The V gene lost 0 bases and the J gene lost 1 base, with 6 bases spanning the gap. This CDR3 contains 15 residues. Germline CDR1 LNHDA, CDR2 SQIVND (reference sequence).

This clonotype was picked up one time. The chain combines TRBV12-2 with TRBJ2-7; the table gives TRBD1 as D, unverified against the DNA. TRBV12-2 is a pseudogene locus. CDR3 length: 15 amino acids. CDR3 region: CASLMRDRGYHEQYF. DNA for the CDR3: TGTGCAAGCCTCATGAGGGACAGGGGTTACCACGAGCAGTACTTC.

At least ten counts were recorded for this clonotype. J is TRBJ1-3 and V is TRBV10-3; D gene unclear. V dropped 5 bases and J dropped 2 bases, with 10 bases sitting between them. The CDR3 length is 14 residues. Germline CDR1 ENHRY, CDR2 SYGVKD. CDR3 bases: TGTGCCATCAGTTCGATCATTACTGGAAACACCATATATTTT. Translation gives CAISSIITGNTIYF.

This clonotype was observed at least ten times. V and J are TRBV5-1 and TRBJ1-1, with 7 nucleotides matching TRBD1. The CDR3 is made up of 15 amino acids. With V trimmed by 4 bases and J by 4 bases, 10 bases remained unmatched. The germline V gene encodes CDR1 SGHRS and CDR2 YFSETQ. The CDR3 sequence: CASSLRQGLRTEAFF. CDR3 coding DNA: TGCGCCAGCAGCCTTAGACAGGGATTACGCACTGAAGCTTTCTTT.

This clonotype showed up just a few times. The J gene is TRBJ2-5, the V gene TRBV29-1; TRBD1 agrees at 8 bases. Looked up from germline, CDR1 is SQVTM and CDR2 is ANQGSEA. The CDR3 is 12 residues long. Trimming removed 6 bases from V and 4 bases from J; junction bases left unmatched: 4. CDR3: CSVCDRGETQYF. The CDR3 region has the DNA TGCAGCGTATGCGACAGGGGAGAGACCCAGTACTTC.

The chain carries TRBV5-1 and TRBJ2-5; D tentatively reads TRBD1 or TRBD2 (5 bases each). Trimming removed 0 bases at V and 3 bases at J, with 12 bases between. The CDR3 covers 15 residues. Germline V gene sequence: CDR1 SGHRS, CDR2 YFSETQ. DNA of the CDR3: TGCGCCAGCAGCTTGGTGGGGACGGCAGAAGAGACCCAGTACTTC. Amino acids: CASSLVGTAEETQYF. The variable domain in full, completed from reference TRBV5-1 and TRBJ2-5, reads KAGVTQTPRYLIKTRGQQVTLSCSPISGHRSVSWYQQTPGQGLQFLFEYFSETQRNKGNFPGRFSGRQFSNSRSEMNVSTLELGDSALYLCASSLVGTAEETQYFGPGTRLLVL.

To note about this clonotype: A read error may account for a junction end that differs from germline. V is TRBV7-8 and J is TRBJ2-7, with 9 positions matching TRBD1. Germline-derived CDR1 and CDR2 are SGHVS and FQNEAQ. The CDR3 covers 14 residues. CDR3 residues: CTSSSTTGGYEQYF. CDR3 DNA: TGTACCAGCAGCTCCACGACAGGGGGCTACGAGCAGTACTTC.

To note about this clonotype: It may be a read error: a sequence one base away is much more abundant. The chain couples TRBV2 to TRBJ1-5; possible D gene TRBD1, 5 bases. V was trimmed by 8 bases and J by 6 bases, leaving 26 bases between them. The germline CDR1 and CDR2 sequences are SNHLY and FYNNEI. The CDR3 runs to 17 residues. CDR3 region: CASEGTELSGGCQPQHF. The CDR3 nucleotides read TGTGCCAGCGAGGGGACGGAGCTGTCGGGGGGTTGTCAGCCCCAGCATTTT.

The chain combines TRBV28 with TRBJ1-4; 7 bases line up with TRBD1. CDR1 is MDHEN and CDR2 is SYDVKM in the germline V gene. V lost 6 bases to trimming and J lost 11 bases; unmatched junction nucleotides: 12. The CDR3 runs to 14 residues. Here the CDR3 DNA reads TGTGCCAGCAGCCGGGGGGACAGAGTATACAAACTGTTTTTT. This translates into CASSRGDRVYKLFF. Using reference TRBV28 and TRBJ1-4 for the parts outside the CDR3, the full variable domain is DVKVTQSSRYLVKRTGEKVFLECVQDMDHENMFWYRQDPGLGLRLIYFSYDVKMKEKGDIPEGYSVSREKKERFSLILESASTNQTSMYLCASSRGDRVYKLFFGSGTQLSVL.

This clonotype came up many times. J is TRBJ2-5 and V is TRBV7-6; unclear D gene. Germline V CDR1 and CDR2: SGHVS, FNYEAQ. Trimming stripped 0 bases from V and 1 base from J, with 6 bases between. The CDR3 has 14 residues. The CDR3 spells CASSLAGSQETQYF. The CDR3 DNA reads as TGTGCCAGCAGCTTAGCTGGCAGCCAAGAGACCCAGTACTTC. Variable domain in full (rest from reference TRBV7-6 and TRBJ2-5): GAGVSQSPRYKVTKRGQDVALRCDPISGHVSLYWYRQALGQGPEFLTYFNYEAQQDKSGLPNDRFSAERPEGSISTLTIQRTEQRDSAMYRCASSLAGSQETQYFGPGTRLLVL.

The chain recombines TRBV5-8 with TRBJ2-5; perhaps TRBD2 as D (5 bases). The germline V gene has CDR1 SGHTS and CDR2 YDEGEE. The V end was cut by 2 bases, the J end by 2 bases, with 10 bases between. The CDR3 has 14 residues. The CDR3 is CASSFPGGQETQYF. CDR3 nucleotides: TGTGCCAGCAGCTTTCCAGGAGGACAAGAGACCCAGTACTTC.

The sample holds many counts of this clonotype. This chain uses TRBV12-3 or TRBV12-4 with TRBJ1-1, with D tentatively TRBD1 (6 bases). The V gene lost 3 bases and the J gene lost 6 bases, with 11 bases spanning the gap. CDR3 length equals 13 residues. For the CDR3, the DNA is TGTGCCAGCAGTTTCACAGGGTACCCTGAAGCTTTCTTT. Translated, it gives CASSFTGYPEAFF.

There are a few counts of this clonotype. The chain combines TRBV11-2 with TRBJ2-5; a weak D match, TRBD1 (5 bases). V was clipped by 1 base and J by 5 bases, with 23 bases between them. The germline gives CDR1 SGHAT, CDR2 FQNNGV. The CDR3 covers 18 residues. CDR3 sequence: CASSLVVGVSGSEETQYF. CDR3 bases: TGTGCCAGCAGCTTAGTTGTAGGGGTGTCAGGAAGTGAGGAGACCCAGTACTTC.

This clonotype was observed at least ten times. V and J are TRBV3-1 and TRBJ2-1, with D possibly TRBD2 on 6 matching bases. Germline assignment: CDR1 LGHDT and CDR2 YNNKEL (reference sequence). V was cut by 4 bases and J by 6 bases, with 16 bases left in between. This CDR3 contains 15 residues. CDR3 region: CASSLGGPGSNEQFF. In nucleotides, the CDR3 is TGTGCCAGCAGCCTCGGAGGGCCCGGAAGCAATGAGCAGTTCTTC.

This clonotype was counted a single time. At one boundary the junction diverges from the germline segment, which might be a read error. J is TRBJ2-2 and V is TRBV3-1, with D possibly being TRBD2 (6 bases). This CDR3 spans 19 amino acids. CDR1 LGHDT and CDR2 YNNKEL come from the germline V gene (reference sequence). Here the CDR3 DNA reads TGTGCCAGCAGCCAAGATCGGGCTAGCGTGAATGTAAACACCGGGGCGCTGTTTTTT. It yields the protein CASSQDRASVNVNTGALFF.